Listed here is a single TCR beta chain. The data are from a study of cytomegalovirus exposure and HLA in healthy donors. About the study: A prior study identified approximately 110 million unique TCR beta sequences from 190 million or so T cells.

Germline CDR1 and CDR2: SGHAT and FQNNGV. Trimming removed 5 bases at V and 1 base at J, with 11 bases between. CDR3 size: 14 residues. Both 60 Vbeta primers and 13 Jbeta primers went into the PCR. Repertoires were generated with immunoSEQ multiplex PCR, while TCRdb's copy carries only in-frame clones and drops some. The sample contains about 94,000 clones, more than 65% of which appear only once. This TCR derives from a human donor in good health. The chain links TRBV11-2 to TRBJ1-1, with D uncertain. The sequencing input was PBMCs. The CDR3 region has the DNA TGTGCCAGCAGCCCTGGTTTTAGGAACACTGAAGCTTTCTTT. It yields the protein CASSPGFRNTEAFF.